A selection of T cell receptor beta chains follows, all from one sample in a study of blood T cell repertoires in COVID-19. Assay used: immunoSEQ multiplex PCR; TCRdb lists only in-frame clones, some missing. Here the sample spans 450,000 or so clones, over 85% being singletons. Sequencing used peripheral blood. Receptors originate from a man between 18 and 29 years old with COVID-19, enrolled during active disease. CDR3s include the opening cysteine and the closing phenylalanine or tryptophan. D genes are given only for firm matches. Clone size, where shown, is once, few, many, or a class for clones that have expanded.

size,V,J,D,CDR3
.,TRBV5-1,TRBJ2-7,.,CASSFEGLHEQYF
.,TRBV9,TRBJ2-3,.,CASSVVEDTQYF
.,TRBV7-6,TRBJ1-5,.,CASSLKAGQPQHF
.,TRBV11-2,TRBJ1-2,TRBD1,CASSLNQGATGYTF
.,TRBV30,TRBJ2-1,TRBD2,CAWSGTSGNNEQFF
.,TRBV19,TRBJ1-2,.,CASSPQGRLKAGYTF
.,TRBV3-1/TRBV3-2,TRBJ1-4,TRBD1,CASSLRTGGTNEKLFF
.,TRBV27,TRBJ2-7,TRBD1,CASSLGQSYEQYF
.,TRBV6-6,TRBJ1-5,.,CASSYSGRVNQPQHF
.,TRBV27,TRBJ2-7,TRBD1,CASSPDRTTYEQYF
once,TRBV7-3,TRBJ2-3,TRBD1,CASSLGTGGRADTQYF
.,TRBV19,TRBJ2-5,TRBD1,CASSILWTGRGETQYF
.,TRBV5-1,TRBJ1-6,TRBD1,CASRTGTFDSPLHF
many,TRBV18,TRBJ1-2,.,CASSPSGGERGYTF
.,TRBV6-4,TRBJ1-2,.,CASSYDSNYGYTF
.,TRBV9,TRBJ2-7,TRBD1,CASSAGQDIFYEQYF
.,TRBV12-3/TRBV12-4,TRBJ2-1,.,CASSMTEGEQFF
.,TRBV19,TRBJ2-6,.,CASSDKSGANVLTF
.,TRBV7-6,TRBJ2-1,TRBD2,CASSSRGDNEQFF
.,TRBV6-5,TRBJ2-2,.,CASRMLAENTGELFF
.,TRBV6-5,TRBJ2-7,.,CASSYRAGNYEQYF
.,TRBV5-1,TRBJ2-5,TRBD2,CASSLGLAGEAQYF
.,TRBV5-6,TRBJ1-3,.,CASSLEYGLSGNTIYF
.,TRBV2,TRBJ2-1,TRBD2,CASRGTSGSNEQFF
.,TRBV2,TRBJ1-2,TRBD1,CASSENWAGGAEGYTF
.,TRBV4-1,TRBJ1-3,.,CASSQLGLGDTIYF
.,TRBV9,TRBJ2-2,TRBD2,CASSAGLAGGPGTGELFF
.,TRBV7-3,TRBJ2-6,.,CASSLQLLTRTGANVLTF
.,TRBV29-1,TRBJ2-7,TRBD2,CSVVERGLGYEQYF
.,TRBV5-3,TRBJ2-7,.,CARSFSSGAGDF
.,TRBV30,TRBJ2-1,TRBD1,CAWETGASYNEQFF
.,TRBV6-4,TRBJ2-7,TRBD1,CARRQGPSYEQYF
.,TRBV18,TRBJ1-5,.,CASSPGGGSNQPQHF
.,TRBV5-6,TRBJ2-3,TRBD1,CASSPLTGADTQYF
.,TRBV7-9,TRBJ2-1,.,CASSLLLGANNEQFF